Listed here are 5 T cell receptor beta chains from one sample, sequenced in a study of Ad26.COV2.S vaccination and SARS-CoV-2 variants. Profiling relied on immunoSEQ multiplex PCR, and the TCRdb table lists in-frame clones only, not all of them. The table has under 500,000 clones, approximately 92% seen once. As to treatment: around 19 received Ad26.COV2.S at low or high dose, single or two shots; five or six received placebo; per-sample allocation not given. All samples were drawn on day 63, counting from the first vaccine or placebo injection. Specimen: peripheral blood, collected in a trial of Ad26.COV2.S vaccine versus placebo. These receptors originate from a person between 18 and 59 years old who received the Ad26.COV2.S COVID-19 vaccine or a placebo.

This chain links TRBV4-3 with TRBJ2-1; 7 bases map to TRBD2. This CDR3 spans 17 amino acids. V lost 0 bases to trimming and J lost 2 bases; unmatched junction nucleotides: 7. The V gene's germline CDR1 is LGHNA and CDR2 YSLEER. The CDR3 bases are TGCGCCAGCAGCCAAGATTTCCTAGCGGAGACCTACAATGAGCAGTTCTTC. Its translation is CASSQDFLAETYNEQFF.

The V gene is TRBV27, the J gene TRBJ2-2; D gene unclear. Germline V gives CDR1 MNHEY, CDR2 SMNVEV (reference sequence). V lost 7 bases, J lost 6 bases, and 6 bases lay in between. This CDR3 contains 11 residues. The CDR3 DNA follows: TGTGCCAGCACTAACTCCGGGGAGCTGTTTTTT. Protein: CASTNSGELFF.

A word on this clone: In the same sample, other DNA sequences code for this CDR3. The rearrangement uses TRBV5-1 and TRBJ1-4, with a weak D call TRBD1 (6 bases). Trimming took 0 bases from V and 1 from J, leaving 10 bases between them. The CDR3 spans 16 residues. CDR1 and CDR2 (germline): SGHRS, YFSETQ. The CDR3 region is CASSLGPQGTNEKLFF. The CDR3 DNA follows: TGCGCCAGCAGCTTGGGACCACAGGGAACTAATGAAAAACTGTTTTTT.

This sequence joins TRBV7-9 and TRBJ1-4; D is undetermined. The CDR3 has 14 amino acids. V lost 5 bases and J 0 bases, leaving 7 bases between the germline ends. Germline values: CDR1 SEHNR, CDR2 FQNEAQ (reference sequence). The CDR3, as DNA: TGTGCCAGCAGCCACAGAACAACTAATGAAAAACTGTTTTTT. Amino acid sequence: CASSHRTTNEKLFF.

The J gene is TRBJ1-2, the V gene TRBV19, with D unresolved. Per the germline V gene, CDR1 is LNHDA and CDR2 is SQIVND (reference sequence). The CDR3 has 15 amino acids. V lost 3 bases to trimming and J lost 7 bases, with 18 bases between them. The CDR3 region is CASSISGSSKVGYTF. CDR3 DNA sequence: TGTGCCAGTAGTATTAGCGGGAGTAGTAAGGTTGGCTACACCTTC.